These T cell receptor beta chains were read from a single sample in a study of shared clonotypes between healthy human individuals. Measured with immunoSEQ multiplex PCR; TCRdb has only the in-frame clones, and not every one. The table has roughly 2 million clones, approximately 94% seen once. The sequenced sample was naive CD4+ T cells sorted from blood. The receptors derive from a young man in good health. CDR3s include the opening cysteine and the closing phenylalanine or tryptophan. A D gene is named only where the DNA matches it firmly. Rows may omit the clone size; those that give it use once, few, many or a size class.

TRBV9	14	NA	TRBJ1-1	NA	TGTGCCAGCAGCGCAGTCCTGGGTCGGACTGAAGCTTTCTTT	CASSAVLGRTEAFF
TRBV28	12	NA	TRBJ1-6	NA	TGTGCCAGCAGGGCTACCGGGTCACCCCTCCACTTT	CASRATGSPLHF
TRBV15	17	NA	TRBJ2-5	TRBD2	TGTGCCACCAGCAAAAACCCGCCGGTAGCGGGTGGAGAGACCCAGTACTTC	CATSKNPPVAGGETQYF
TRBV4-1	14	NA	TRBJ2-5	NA	TGCGCCAGCAGCCGCAGGGACAATGGAGAGACCCAGTACTTC	CASSRRDNGETQYF
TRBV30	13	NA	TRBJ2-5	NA	TGTGCCTGGAGTATGGGGAGGAAAGAGACCCAGTACTTC	CAWSMGRKETQYF
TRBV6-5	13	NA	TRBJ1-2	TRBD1	TGTGCCAGCAGCCGGGGACAGCACTATGGCTACACCTTC	CASSRGQHYGYTF
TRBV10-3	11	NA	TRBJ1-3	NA	TGTGCCACCGGGCCATTGAGCACCATATATTTT	CATGPLSTIYF
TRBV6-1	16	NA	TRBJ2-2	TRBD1	TGTGCCAGCAGTGAGGGACAGGGGACGAACACCGGGGAGCTGTTTTTT	CASSEGQGTNTGELFF
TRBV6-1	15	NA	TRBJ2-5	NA	TGTGCCGGGGGGGGAGGGACAGGCCCAACTGGGACCCAGTACTTC	CAGGGGTGPTGTQYF
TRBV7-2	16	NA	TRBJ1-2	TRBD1	TGTGCCAGCAGCTCGGGACAGGGGGCGTATAACTATGGCTACACCTTC	CASSSGQGAYNYGYTF
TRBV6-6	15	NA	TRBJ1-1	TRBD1	TGTGCCAGCATTCGAGCGGGACAGGGTTTCACTGAAGCTTTCTTT	CASIRAGQGFTEAFF
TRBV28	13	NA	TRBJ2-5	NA	TGTGCCAGCAGTACCACCTCGGAAGAGACCCAGTACTTC	CASSTTSEETQYF
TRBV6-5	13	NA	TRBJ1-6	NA	TGTGCCAGCAGTTATTCAGAAAATTCACCCCTCCACTTT	CASSYSENSPLHF
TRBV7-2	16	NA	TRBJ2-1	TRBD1	TGTGCCAGCAGCTTGGGGGCAGGGGGAAATTTTGGTGAGCAGTTCTTC	CASSLGAGGNFGEQFF
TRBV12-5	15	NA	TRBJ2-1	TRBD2	TGTGCTAGTGGTTTGATGGGACTAGCGGGAGAGGAGCAGTTCTTC	CASGLMGLAGEEQFF
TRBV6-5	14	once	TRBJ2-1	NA	TGTGCCAGCAGTTATGCGGGATGGTCAAATGAGCAGTTCTTC	CASSYAGWSNEQFF
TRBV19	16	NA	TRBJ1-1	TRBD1	TGTGCCAGTAGTCCTGACAGGGGGCAGGTGTACACTGAAGCTTTCTTT	CASSPDRGQVYTEAFF
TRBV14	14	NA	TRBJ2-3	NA	TGTGCCAGCAGCCGCTTCAGGGAGACAGATACGCAGTATTTT	CASSRFRETDTQYF
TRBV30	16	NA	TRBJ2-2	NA	TGTGCCTGGAGTCACTCGGTGGGAGTCGTCGTCGGGGAGCTGTTTTTT	CAWSHSVGVVVGELFF
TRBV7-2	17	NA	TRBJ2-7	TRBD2	TGTGCCAGCAGCTTAGACCCTAGCGGGAGGTGGGGAACGGAGCAGTACTTC	CASSLDPSGRWGTEQYF
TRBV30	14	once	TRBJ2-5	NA	TGTGCCTGGAGTACGGGGACAAACCAAGAGACCCAGTACTTC	CAWSTGTNQETQYF
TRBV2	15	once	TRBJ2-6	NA	TGTGCCAGCAGTGACCTCAGAACTGGGGCCAACGTCCTGACTTTC	CASSDLRTGANVLTF
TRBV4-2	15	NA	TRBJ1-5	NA	TGTGCCAGCAGCCAAGATGGGGGGCCTAGACAGCCCCAGCATTTT	CASSQDGGPRQPQHF
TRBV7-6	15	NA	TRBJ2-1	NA	TGTGCCAGCAGCTTTGGCGGAACAACCTACAATGAGCAGTTCTTC	CASSFGGTTYNEQFF
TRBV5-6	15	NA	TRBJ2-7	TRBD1	TGTGCCAGCAGCACGTCGGGACAGGTACCCTACGAGCAGTACTTC	CASSTSGQVPYEQYF
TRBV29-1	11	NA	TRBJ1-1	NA	TGCAGCGGGACAGTGAACACTGAAGCTTTCTTT	CSGTVNTEAFF
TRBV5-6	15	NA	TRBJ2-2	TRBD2	TGTGCCAGCAGCCGTCTGGCGGGAGTGTCCGGGGAGCTGTTTTTT	CASSRLAGVSGELFF
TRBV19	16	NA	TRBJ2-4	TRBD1	TGTGCCAGTAGTAAGGACAGGAGCCTAGCCAAAAACATTCAGTACTTC	CASSKDRSLAKNIQYF
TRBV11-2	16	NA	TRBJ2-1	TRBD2	TGTGCCAGCAGCACGATTAGCGGGAGCCCCGGGCGGGAGCAGTTCTTC	CASSTISGSPGREQFF
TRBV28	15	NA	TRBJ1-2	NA	TGTGCCAGCAGTTTACCCAAGGACAGATACTATGGCTACACCTTC	CASSLPKDRYYGYTF
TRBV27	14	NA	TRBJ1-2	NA	TGTGCCAGCAGTTTAGGGTCAGACACTCGAGGCTACACCTTC	CASSLGSDTRGYTF
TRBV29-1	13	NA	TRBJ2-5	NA	TGCAGCGGCGGACAGATGTACCAAGAGACCCAGTACTTC	CSGGQMYQETQYF
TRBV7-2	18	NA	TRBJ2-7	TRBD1	TGTGCCAGCAGCTACAACGGCCCTGACAGGGGTATGTCCTACGAGCAGTACTTC	CASSYNGPDRGMSYEQYF
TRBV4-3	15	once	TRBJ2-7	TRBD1	TGCGCCAGCAGCCAAGACCCAGGGGGCACCTACGAGCAGTACTTC	CASSQDPGGTYEQYF
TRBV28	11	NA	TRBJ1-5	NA	TGTGCCAGCAGCCCCACGGGCCTCCAGCATTTT	CASSPTGLQHF
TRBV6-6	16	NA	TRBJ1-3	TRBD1	TGTGCCAGCAGTTACCCGGACAGGCGCTCTGGAAACACCATATATTTT	CASSYPDRRSGNTIYF
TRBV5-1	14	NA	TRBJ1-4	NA	TGCGCCAGCAGCCCAGGACAAGAGGGGGAAAAACTGTTTTTT	CASSPGQEGEKLFF
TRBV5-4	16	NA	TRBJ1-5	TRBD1	TGTGCCAGCAGCGTGACCGGACAGGGTGGCAATCAGCCCCAGCATTTT	CASSVTGQGGNQPQHF
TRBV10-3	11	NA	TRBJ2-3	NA	TGTGCCACCTTCCGTGGGGATACGCAGTATTTT	CATFRGDTQYF
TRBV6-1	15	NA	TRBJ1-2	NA	TGTGCCAGCAGTGAAGGACCCCTACCCGCCTATGGCTACACCTTC	CASSEGPLPAYGYTF
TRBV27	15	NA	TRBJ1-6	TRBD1	TGTGCCAGCAGTTTATCGTCAGGGGGCAATTCACCCCTCCACTTT	CASSLSSGGNSPLHF
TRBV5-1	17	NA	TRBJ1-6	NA	TGCGCCAGCAGAACTATCCAGGGGAGCTCCTATAATTCACCCCTCCACTTT	CASRTIQGSSYNSPLHF
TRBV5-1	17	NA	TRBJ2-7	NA	TGCGCCAGCAGCTTATCCCAGGGGCAAATACGGGACAAGGAGCAGTACTTC	CASSLSQGQIRDKEQYF
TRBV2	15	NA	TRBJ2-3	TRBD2	TGTGCCAGCAGGGAGGGACTAGCGGGGGTGGATACGCAGTATTTT	CASREGLAGVDTQYF
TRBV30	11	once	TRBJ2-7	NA	TGTGCCTGGAACGGCGTCAACGAGCAGTACTTC	CAWNGVNEQYF
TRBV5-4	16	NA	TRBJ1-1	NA	TGTGCCAGCAGCTTGGGTCGTTTATGGGCAGGGGATGAAGCTTTCTTT	CASSLGRLWAGDEAFF
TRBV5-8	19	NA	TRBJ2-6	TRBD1	TGTGCCAGCAGCTCGGTAAGGACAGGGATCCCCTCTGGGGCCAACGTCCTGACTTTC	CASSSVRTGIPSGANVLTF
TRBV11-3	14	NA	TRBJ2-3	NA	TGTGCCAGCAGCTTAGCCGTCAGCCCAGATACGCAGTATTTT	CASSLAVSPDTQYF
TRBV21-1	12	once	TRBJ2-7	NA	TGTGCCAGCAATGGAGAAGGGTACGAGCAGTACTTC	CASNGEGYEQYF
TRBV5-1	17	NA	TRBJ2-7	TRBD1	TGCGCCAGCAGCTTGGCCTGGGACAGCCTAAGCTCCTACGAGCAGTACTTC	CASSLAWDSLSSYEQYF
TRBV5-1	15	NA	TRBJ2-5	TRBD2	TGCGCCAGCAGCTTGGAAGGACTAGCCTCAGAGACCCAGTACTTC	CASSLEGLASETQYF
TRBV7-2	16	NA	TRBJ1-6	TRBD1	TGTGCCAGCAGCCTACGGACAGGGGTAGGTAATTCACCCCTCCACTTT	CASSLRTGVGNSPLHF
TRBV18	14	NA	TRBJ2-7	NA	TGTGCCAGCTCACCGCCCGTGGGGTCCTACGAGCAGTACTTC	CASSPPVGSYEQYF